The TCR beta chain under discussion was sequenced for a study of CD8+ T cells in alopecia areata. Reverse transcription of extracted RNA yielded cDNA, which provided the sequencing template. The assay was immunoSEQ multiplex PCR, and TCRdb's table has in-frame clones only and misses some. The table includes some 200,000 clones, 56% detected once. Germline lookup yields CDR1 SNHLY and CDR2 FYNNEI. The trim removed 6 bases at V and 4 bases at J, leaving 5 bases unmatched. The CDR3 extends over 13 amino acids. The sample comprised CD8+ T cells sorted from blood. The chain joins TRBV2 to TRBJ1-1, with 7 bases that match TRBD1. The sequence was collected from a human donor in good health. CDR3 coding DNA: TGTGCCAGCAGGGGCAGGGGGGCCACTGAAGCTTTCTTT. Translating it yields CASRGRGATEAFF.